This T cell receptor (beta chain) emerged from a study of Graves' ophthalmopathy and Graves' hyperthyroidism. Looking at the study overall: Peripheral blood was gathered at first diagnosis, ahead of any treatment whatsoever.

TCR beta CDR3 amplification used RNA transcripts. HTBI primers served in a first-round RT-PCR, which a second-round multiplex PCR followed. TCRdb re-called the multiplex PCR reads through MiXCR, storing one row per CDR3 protein. The table records under 250,000 distinct CDR3 sequences, 20% to 25% of them present only once. Reliance was placed on clinical symptoms, serum thyroxine, TRAb, thyroid ultrasound and orbital computed tomography for diagnosis. The PBMC fraction was derived from under 11 ml of fresh peripheral blood. The CDR3 covers 13 residues. The J segment lost 5 bases and the V segment lost 4 bases, leaving 5 bases of the junction unmatched. Germline V gives CDR1 SNHLY, CDR2 FYNNEI. This clonotype occurred many times.

Input material: peripheral blood. This clonotype was sampled from a woman between 50 and 59 years old with Graves' ophthalmopathy. The J gene is TRBJ2-7, the V gene TRBV2; 7 nucleotides align to TRBD1. CDR3 sequence reads: CASSGQGFDEQYF. The DNA of the CDR3 is TGTGCCAGCAGTGGACAGGGTTTTGACGAGCAGTACTTC.